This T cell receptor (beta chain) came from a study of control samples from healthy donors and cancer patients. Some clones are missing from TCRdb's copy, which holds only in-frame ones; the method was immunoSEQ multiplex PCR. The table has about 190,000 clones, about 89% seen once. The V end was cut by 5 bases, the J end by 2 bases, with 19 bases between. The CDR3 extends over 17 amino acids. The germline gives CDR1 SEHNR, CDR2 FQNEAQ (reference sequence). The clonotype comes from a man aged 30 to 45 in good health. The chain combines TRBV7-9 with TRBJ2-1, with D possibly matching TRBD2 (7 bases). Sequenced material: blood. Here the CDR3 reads CASSPKGGGRPYNEQFF. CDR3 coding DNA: TGTGCCAGCAGCCCGAAAGGGGGGGGGCGCCCCTACAATGAGCAGTTCTTC.